This record concerns one T cell receptor beta chain sequence. These data belong to a study of blood T cell repertoires in COVID-19. At the level of the study: Whether acute or convalescent, the COVID-19 samples came from the United States, Italy and Spain.

TCRdb's table, derived via immunoSEQ multiplex PCR, lists solely in-frame clones and lacks some. The sample holds around 260,000 clones, around nine tenths seen once. The CDR3 loop spans 15 amino acids. Germline values: CDR1 SGHRS, CDR2 YFSETQ. The ends were cut back, 0 bases at V and 4 bases at J, with 13 bases in the middle. The sequence was collected from a woman in her fifties or sixties with COVID-19, enrolled during active disease. This chain connects TRBV5-1 to TRBJ1-1, with TRBD1 as a possible D gene (6 bases). The sequenced material came from peripheral blood. The CDR3 bases are TGCGCCAGCAGCTTGGCCAGGGGCCGGACCACTGAAGCTTTCTTT. Protein sequence: CASSLARGRTTEAFF.